The rows below give T cell receptor beta chains drawn from one sample of a study of T cell responses to AZD1222 COVID-19 vaccine. Assay: immunoSEQ multiplex PCR; the TCRdb copy retains only in-frame clones and omits some. Among some 100,000 clones listed, roughly 87% were seen once. Sequences were derived from peripheral blood, sampled on day 0 of AZD1222 vaccination. Receptors were obtained from an adult in good health. Both conserved end residues are part of each CDR3. D genes are given only for firm matches.

TRBV12-3/TRBV12-4	TRBJ1-2	TRBD1	CASSPQGNYGYTF	TGTGCCAGCAGCCCACAGGGGAACTATGGCTACACCTTC
TRBV5-8	TRBJ2-7	.	CASRRRGASYEQYF	TGTGCCAGCAGGAGGAGAGGGGCTTCCTACGAGCAGTACTTC
TRBV28	TRBJ1-2	.	CASSALGVLGGYTF	TGTGCCAGCAGTGCCCTGGGGGTTCTGGGGGGCTACACCTTC
TRBV9	TRBJ1-3	.	CASSVGAVGGNTIYF	TGTGCCAGCAGCGTAGGGGCAGTGGGGGGCAACACCATATATTTT
TRBV3-1/TRBV3-2	TRBJ2-3	.	CASSQDLGTTNRGTDTQYF	TGTGCCAGCAGCCAAGATTTGGGGACAACGAATAGGGGCACAGATACGCAGTATTTT
TRBV2	TRBJ1-1	.	CASGGLPNTEAFF	TGTGCCAGCGGGGGACTGCCTAACACTGAAGCTTTCTTT
TRBV6-4	TRBJ2-1	.	CASSESGYTYNEQFF	TGTGCCAGCAGTGAGTCAGGGTACACCTACAATGAGCAGTTCTTC
TRBV10-3	TRBJ2-3	.	CAISERGNPGDTQYF	TGTGCCATCAGTGAACGGGGGAACCCAGGAGATACGCAGTATTTT
TRBV30	TRBJ2-7	.	CAWSVLGVGGEQYF	TGTGCCTGGAGTGTACTTGGGGTGGGGGGCGAGCAGTACTTC
TRBV19	TRBJ1-2	.	CASSIQGPNYGYTF	TGTGCCAGTAGTATACAGGGACCCAACTATGGCTACACCTTC
TRBV11-2	TRBJ2-1	TRBD2	CASSWTSGRAREQFF	TGTGCCAGCAGCTGGACTAGCGGGAGGGCCAGGGAGCAGTTCTTC